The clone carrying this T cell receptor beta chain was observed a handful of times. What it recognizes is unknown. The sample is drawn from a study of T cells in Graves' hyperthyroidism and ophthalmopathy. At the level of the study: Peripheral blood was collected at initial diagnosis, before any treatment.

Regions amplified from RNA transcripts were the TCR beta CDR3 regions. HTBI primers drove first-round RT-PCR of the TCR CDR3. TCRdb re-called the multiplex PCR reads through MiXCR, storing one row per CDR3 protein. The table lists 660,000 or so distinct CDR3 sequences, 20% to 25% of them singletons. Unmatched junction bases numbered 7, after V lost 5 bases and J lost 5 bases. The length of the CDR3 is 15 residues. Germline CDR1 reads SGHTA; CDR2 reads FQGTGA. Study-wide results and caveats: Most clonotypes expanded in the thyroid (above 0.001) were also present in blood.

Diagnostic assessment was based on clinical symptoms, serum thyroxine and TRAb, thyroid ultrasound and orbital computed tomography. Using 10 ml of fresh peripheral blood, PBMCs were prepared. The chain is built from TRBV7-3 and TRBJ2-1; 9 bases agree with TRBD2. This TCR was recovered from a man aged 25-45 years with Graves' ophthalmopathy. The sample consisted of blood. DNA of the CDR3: TGTGCCAGCAGCCAGCTAGCGGGATGGAACAATGAGCAGTTCTTC. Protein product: CASSQLAGWNNEQFF.